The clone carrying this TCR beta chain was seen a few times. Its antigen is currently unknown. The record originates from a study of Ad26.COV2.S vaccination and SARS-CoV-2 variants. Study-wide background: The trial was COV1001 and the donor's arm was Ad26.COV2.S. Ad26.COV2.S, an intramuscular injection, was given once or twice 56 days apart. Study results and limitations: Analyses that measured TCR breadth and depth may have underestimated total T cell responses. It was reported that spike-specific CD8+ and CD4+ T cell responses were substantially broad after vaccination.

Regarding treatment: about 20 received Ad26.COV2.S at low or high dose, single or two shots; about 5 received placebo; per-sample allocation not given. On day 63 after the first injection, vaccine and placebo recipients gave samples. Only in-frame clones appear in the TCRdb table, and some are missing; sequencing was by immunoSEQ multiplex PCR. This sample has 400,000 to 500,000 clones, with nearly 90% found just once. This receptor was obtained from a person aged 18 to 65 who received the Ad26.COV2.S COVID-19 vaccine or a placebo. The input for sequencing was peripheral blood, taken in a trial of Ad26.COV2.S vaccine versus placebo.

The CDR3 DNA is TGTGCCAGCAGCAGGGGGACCTACAATGAGCAGTTCTTC. Translation gives CASSRGTYNEQFF. The V gene is TRBV27, the J gene TRBJ2-1; TRBD1 aligns across 7 bases. Germline assignment: CDR1 MNHEY and CDR2 SMNVEV (reference sequence). CDR3 length equals 13 residues. V shed 6 bases, J shed 2 bases, and the junction held 1 base outside the gene matches.